Each of the 28 T cell receptor beta chains below was sequenced from the same sample in a study of neurological immune-mediated disorders. TCRdb re-called the 5' RACE reads through MiXCR, storing one row per CDR3 protein. The repertoire holds about 70,000 distinct CDR3 sequences, with 2.5% to 3.5% as singletons. The sample taken for sequencing was PBMCs. Receptors originate from a woman aged 50 to 60 with multiple sclerosis.

J is TRBJ2-2 and V is TRBV2; the D call may be TRBD1 or TRBD2 (5 bases each). CDR3 length equals 15 residues. Deletions cut 4 bases from V and 8 bases from J, with 17 bases between. From germline, CDR1 is SNHLY and CDR2 FYNNEI. The CDR3 region has the DNA TGTGCCAGCAGTGCAGGGACCCCGATTGCTGGGGAGCTGTTTTTT. Translated: CASSAGTPIAGELFF.

The sample holds many counts of this clonotype. The CDR3 region has the DNA TGTGCCAGCAGCTACAGGGGTTCCTACGAGCAGTACGTC. This codes for CASSYRGSYEQYV. The chain joins TRBV7-2 to TRBJ2-7, with 7 bases that match TRBD1. This CDR3 is 13 amino acids long. V shed 4 bases and J 1 base; nucleotides not matched to a gene: 1. Germline values: CDR1 SGHTA, CDR2 FQGNSA.

This clonotype showed up many times. The chain combines TRBV27 with TRBJ2-3; 7 bases are shared with TRBD2. The CDR3 length is 18 residues. Germline lookup yields CDR1 MNHEY and CDR2 SMNVEV (reference sequence). The V gene end was trimmed by 3 bases and the J gene end by 5 bases; junction bases not matched to a gene: 17. For the CDR3, the DNA is TGTGCCAGCAGTTTGTACTCTATTGGGAGGGCCGAGAGAGATACGCAGTATTTT. Protein sequence: CASSLYSIGRAERDTQYF.

In this sample, this clonotype turned up many times. The chain joins TRBV7-2 to TRBJ1-5; D remains ambiguous. Trimming took off 5 bases at V and 2 bases at J, with 7 bases between the two ends. Germline lookup yields CDR1 SGHTA and CDR2 FQGNSA. The CDR3 length is 13 residues. The CDR3 region has the DNA TGTGCCAGCAGCCTCCGGGGCAATCAGCCCCAGCATTTT. Its protein is CASSLRGNQPQHF. Full variable domain (rest looked up from reference TRBV7-2 and TRBJ1-5): GAGVSQSPSNKVTEKGKDVELRCDPISGHTALYWYRQSLGQGLEFLIYFQGNSAPDKSGLPSDRFSAERTGGSVSTLTIQRTQQEDSAVYLCASSLRGNQPQHFGDGTRLSIL.

In its sample, this clonotype was seen many times. The chain employs TRBV20-1 and TRBJ2-1; no reliable D call. The CDR3 extends over 13 amino acids. The ends were cut back, 0 bases at V and 10 bases at J, with 13 bases in the middle. In germline, CDR1 is DFQATT, CDR2 SNEGSKA (reference sequence). The CDR3 sequence is CSAREGHLGEQFF. The CDR3 DNA sequence: TGCAGTGCTAGAGAGGGCCATCTTGGAGAGCAGTTCTTC.

This clonotype was picked up many times. This chain connects TRBV6-5 to TRBJ2-3; D is tentatively TRBD1 or TRBD2 (6 bases each). Germline lookup yields CDR1 MNHEY and CDR2 SVGAGI. This CDR3 region has 14 residues. The V gene lost 5 bases and the J gene lost 1 base, with 10 bases spanning the gap. This CDR3 is CASSRGAGTDTQYF. The CDR3 DNA sequence: TGTGCCAGCAGTAGGGGGGCTGGCACAGATACGCAGTATTTT.

This clonotype was observed at least ten times. The V call is TRBV2, the J call TRBJ1-2; D is uncertain. V dropped 9 bases and J dropped 7 bases, with 21 bases sitting between them. CDR1 is SNHLY, CDR2 FYNNEI, per germline. CDR3 length equals 14 residues. CDR3 sequence: CASIILRKMSGYTF. CDR3 in DNA: TGTGCCAGTATAATACTTAGGAAAATGAGTGGCTACACCTTC.

This clonotype has a count of ten or more. V is TRBV20-1 and J is TRBJ2-1; maybe TRBD2 (6 bases). The CDR3 runs 15 residues. Per germline, CDR1 DFQATT and CDR2 SNEGSKA (reference sequence). Trimming removed 0 bases from V and 1 base from J, with 10 bases in between. The CDR3 coding sequence is TGCAGTGCTAGAGATCTGCGGGGATCCTACAATGAGCAGTTCTTC. It codes for CSARDLRGSYNEQFF.

This clonotype was detected many times. The chain is built from TRBV6-2 or TRBV6-3 and TRBJ2-1, with TRBD2 matching over 9 bases. Trimming cost V 7 bases and J 1 base; bases outside gene matches: 8. There are 16 residues in the CDR3. Germline V gene lookup returns CDR1 MNHEY and CDR2 SVGEGT. The CDR3 DNA is TGTGCCAGCACCAGAGCGGGAGGAATATCCTACAATGAGCAGTTCTTC. Residues: CASTRAGGISYNEQFF.

Points on this clonotype: Here the CDR3 omits its conserved ending phenylalanine or tryptophan, so a read error is the likely source. This CDR3 is CATMTRAYVTEAFC. The CDR3 DNA reads as TGTGCCACCATGACCCGGGCGTATGTAACTGAAGCTTTCTGT. The chain joins TRBV2 to TRBJ1-1; D uncertain. Trimming cost V 10 bases and J 5 bases, with 20 bases left between them. This CDR3 contains 14 residues. The germline CDR1 and CDR2 sequences are SNHLY and FYNNEI.

This clonotype was seen repeatedly, ten times or more. The rearrangement links TRBV27 to TRBJ2-2, with a tentative D call TRBD1 (5 bases). Trimming removed 3 bases from V and 2 bases from J, with 10 bases in between. Germline CDR1 reads MNHEY; CDR2 reads SMNVEV (reference sequence). The CDR3 extends over 15 amino acids. CDR3 region: CASSFSRANTGELFF. The CDR3, as DNA: TGTGCCAGCAGTTTTTCCAGGGCAAACACCGGGGAGCTGTTTTTT.

In this sample, this clonotype turned up many times. The V gene is TRBV20-1, the J gene TRBJ2-7, with 7 bases fitting TRBD1. The V gene end was trimmed by 3 bases and the J gene end by 0 bases; junction bases not matched to a gene: 8. This CDR3 has 15 amino acids. From germline, CDR1 is DFQATT and CDR2 SNEGSKA (reference sequence). This CDR3 reads CSAREGGQFSYEQYF. The DNA for the CDR3 is TGCAGTGCTAGGGAAGGGGGACAGTTCTCCTACGAGCAGTACTTC.

There are many counts of this clonotype. The V gene is TRBV12-3 or TRBV12-4, the J gene TRBJ2-1; D possibly corresponds to TRBD2 (5 bases). Trimming removed 4 bases at V and 4 bases at J, with 11 bases between. The CDR3 has 14 residues. CDR3 DNA sequence: TGTGCCAGCAGTTCTCTCCGGGGTTACAATGAGCAGTTCTTC. Amino acids: CASSSLRGYNEQFF.

There are many counts of this clonotype. The chain employs TRBV4-3 and TRBJ1-2, with D uncertain. CDR1 and CDR2 (germline): LGHNA, YSLEER. The length of the CDR3 is 15 residues. V lost 3 bases and J 3 bases, leaving 14 bases between the germline ends. For the CDR3, the DNA is TGCGCCAGCAGCCAGAACGACGCGGAGGACTATGGCTACACCTTC. Protein: CASSQNDAEDYGYTF.

At least ten counts were recorded for this clonotype. V gene TRBV7-2 combines with J gene TRBJ2-7, with a tentative D call TRBD1 (5 bases). V lost 0 bases to trimming and J lost 0 bases, with 12 bases between them. Germline V CDR1 and CDR2: SGHTA, FQGNSA. This CDR3 is built from 16 residues. CDR3 sequence (DNA): TGTGCCAGCAGCTTAGCGCAGGGCTTGCGCTCCTACGAGCAGTACTTC. It specifies CASSLAQGLRSYEQYF.

The rearrangement joins TRBV11-2 to TRBJ2-3; D call uncertain. This CDR3 comprises 13 residues. Trimming cost V 5 bases and J 5 bases, with 11 bases left between them. Germline V lookup: CDR1 SGHAT, CDR2 FQNNGV. CDR3 in DNA: TGTGCCAGCAGCAACAGACAAATAGATACGCAGTATTTT. Protein product: CASSNRQIDTQYF.

The rearrangement links TRBV4-1 to TRBJ1-2; tentative D call: TRBD1 (6 bases). The CDR3 extends over 15 amino acids. Trimming removed 4 bases from V and 4 bases from J, with 16 bases in between. Germline V gives CDR1 MGHRA, CDR2 YSYEKL. CDR3 residues: CASSPGDRSIYGYTF. In DNA form, the CDR3 reads TGCGCCAGCAGCCCTGGCGACAGGAGCATCTATGGCTACACCTTC.

This clonotype appeared many times. CDR3 sequence reads: CASSSEAIYGYTF. CDR3 bases: TGCGCCAGCAGCTCGGAGGCCATCTATGGCTACACCTTC. The chain joins TRBV5-1 to TRBJ1-2; D remains unclear. Trimming took 3 bases from V and 4 from J, leaving 10 bases between them. Germline V lookup: CDR1 SGHRS, CDR2 YFSETQ. CDR3 length equals 13 residues.

This clonotype was seen many times. The chain couples TRBV27 to TRBJ2-4, with TRBD2 matching 11 bases. V was pared by 5 bases and J by 1 base, with 19 bases of the junction left unmatched. The CDR3 totals 21 residues. The germline CDR1 and CDR2 sequences are MNHEY and SMNVEV (reference sequence). The CDR3 sequence: CASSHLTTSGIGPFAKNIQYF. The DNA for the CDR3 is TGTGCCAGCAGTCACCTAACGACTAGCGGGATTGGTCCTTTCGCCAAAAACATTCAGTACTTC.

This clonotype was seen at least ten times. J is TRBJ1-2 and V is TRBV4-2; D remains unclear. This CDR3 is built from 13 residues. Trimming took off 0 bases at V and 8 bases at J, with 10 bases between the two ends. Germline loops: CDR1 LGHNA, CDR2 YNFKEQ. CDR3 amino acids: CASSQDRGSGYTF. CDR3 DNA sequence: TGTGCCAGCAGCCAAGATCGAGGTAGCGGCTACACCTTC.

This clonotype was detected ten times or more. The chain has TRBV29-1 and TRBJ1-1; TRBD1 might be the D (6 bases). The germline gives CDR1 SQVTM, CDR2 ANQGSEA. The ends were cut back, 4 bases at V and 4 bases at J, with 19 bases in the middle. CDR3 length: 15 amino acids. CDR3 residues: CSVADGGWRVTEAFF. The DNA of the CDR3 is TGCAGCGTTGCGGACGGGGGCTGGAGGGTCACTGAAGCTTTCTTT.

This clonotype was picked up many times. This chain uses TRBV12-3 or TRBV12-4 with TRBJ1-5, with a weak D call TRBD1 (6 bases). This CDR3 is 11 amino acids long. V lost 5 bases and J lost 9, with 8 bases in between. The CDR3 spells CASSVQGPQHF. In nucleotides, the CDR3 is TGTGCCAGCAGTGTACAGGGGCCCCAGCATTTT.

A remark on this clonotype: A read error may be the cause here, since a much bigger clone is one base away. The chain is built from TRBV12-3 or TRBV12-4 and TRBJ2-4; D is unclear. CDR3 length: 14 amino acids. The germline V and J ends were trimmed by 7 bases and 8 bases, with 18 bases remaining between them. The CDR3 is CASNNFGQIYIQYF. DNA of the CDR3: TGTGCCAGCAACAATTTTGGGCAGATATACATTCAGTACTTC.

This clonotype was recorded at least ten times. V and J are TRBV20-1 and TRBJ2-2; possibly TRBD2 for D (5 bases). Trimming stripped 6 bases from V and 4 bases from J, with 15 bases between. In germline, CDR1 is DFQATT, CDR2 SNEGSKA (reference sequence). The CDR3 extends over 14 amino acids. This chain's CDR3 is CSAQRSSTTGELFF. The CDR3 nucleotides read TGCAGTGCCCAGCGGTCGTCGACCACCGGGGAGCTGTTTTTT.

This clonotype was picked up many times. The chain has TRBV7-2 and TRBJ1-1; TRBD1 might be the D (5 bases). Trimming pared 2 bases from V and 4 bases from J, leaving 8 bases between. The CDR3 runs to 13 residues. Germline V gene sequence: CDR1 SGHTA, CDR2 FQGNSA. The CDR3 here is CASSLHQGTEAFF. The DNA for the CDR3 is TGTGCCAGCAGCTTACATCAGGGCACTGAAGCTTTCTTT.

This clonotype counts as medium-sized. The chain joins TRBV5-6 to TRBJ1-2; D unclear. V was shortened by 0 bases and J by 4 bases, with 10 bases between the two germline ends. The CDR3 totals 14 residues. Looked up from germline, CDR1 is SGHDT and CDR2 is YYEEEE. The CDR3 region is CASSLDIESYGYTF. CDR3 nucleotide sequence: TGTGCCAGCAGCTTGGATATCGAGAGCTATGGCTACACCTTC.

This clonotype has at least ten counts. The chain joins TRBV4-1 to TRBJ2-1; weak D call: TRBD2 (6 bases). CDR1 MGHRA and CDR2 YSYEKL come from the germline V gene. The V gene lost 0 bases and the J gene lost 5 bases, with 17 bases spanning the gap. The CDR3 extends over 17 amino acids. CDR3 DNA: TGCGCCAGCAGCCAAGACGGTCTAGCGAACGTTCACAATGAGCAGTTCTTC. This translates into CASSQDGLANVHNEQFF.

This clonotype was seen repeatedly, ten times or more. The rearrangement joins TRBV5-1 to TRBJ2-7, with a possible D match to TRBD2 (6 bases). This CDR3 is built from 16 residues. Germline V CDR1 and CDR2: SGHRS, YFSETQ. V lost 5 bases, J lost 0 bases, and 18 bases lay in between. CDR3 nucleotides: TGCGCCAGCAGTCCCCTGCCGGCGGGGACCTCCTACGAGCAGTACGTC. Amino acid sequence: CASSPLPAGTSYEQYV.